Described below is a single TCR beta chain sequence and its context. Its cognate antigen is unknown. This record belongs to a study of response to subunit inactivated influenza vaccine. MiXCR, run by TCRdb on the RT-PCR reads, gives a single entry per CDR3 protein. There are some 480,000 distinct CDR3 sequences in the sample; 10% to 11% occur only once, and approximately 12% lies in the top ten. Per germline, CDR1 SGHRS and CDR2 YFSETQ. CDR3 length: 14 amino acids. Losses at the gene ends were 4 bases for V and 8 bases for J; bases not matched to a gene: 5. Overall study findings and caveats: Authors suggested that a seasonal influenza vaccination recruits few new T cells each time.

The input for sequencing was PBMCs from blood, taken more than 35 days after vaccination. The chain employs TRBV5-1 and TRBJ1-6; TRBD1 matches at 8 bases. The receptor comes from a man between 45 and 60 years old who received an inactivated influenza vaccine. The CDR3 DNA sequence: TGCGCCAGCAGCGAGGGACAGGTCGATTCACCCCTCCACTTT. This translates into CASSEGQVDSPLHF.